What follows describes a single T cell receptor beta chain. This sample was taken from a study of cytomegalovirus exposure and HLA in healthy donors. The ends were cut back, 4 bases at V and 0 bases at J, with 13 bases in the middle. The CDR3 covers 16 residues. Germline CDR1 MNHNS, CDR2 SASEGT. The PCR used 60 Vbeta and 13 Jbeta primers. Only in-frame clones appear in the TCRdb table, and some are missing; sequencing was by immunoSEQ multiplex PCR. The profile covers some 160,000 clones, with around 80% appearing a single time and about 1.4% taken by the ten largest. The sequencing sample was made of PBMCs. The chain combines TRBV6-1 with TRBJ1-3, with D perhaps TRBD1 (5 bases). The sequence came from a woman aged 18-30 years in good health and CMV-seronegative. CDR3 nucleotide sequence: TGTGCCAGCAGTGGAAGGATTGACAGCTCTGGAAACACCATATATTTT. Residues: CASSGRIDSSGNTIYF.